The 16 T cell receptor beta chains in this list originate from one sample, sequenced in a study of shared T cell receptors in the human thymus. The method was immunoSEQ multiplex PCR; TCRdb's version includes in-frame clones alone and lacks a portion of them. The table shows hundreds of thousands of clones, with around 87% occurring only once. This sample was shared with a second study, whose subject was human thymus T cells.

Material for sequencing was thymocytes. The receptors come from a boy under two years old with a congenital heart defect.

V gene TRBV30 combines with J gene TRBJ1-4, with D maybe TRBD1 (5 bases). The CDR3 totals 12 residues. CDR1 and CDR2 (germline): GTSNPN, SVGIG (reference sequence). The germline V and J ends were trimmed by 4 bases and 6 bases, with 9 bases remaining between them. The CDR3 here is CAWTGRHEKLFF. CDR3 DNA: TGTGCCTGGACAGGGAGGCATGAAAAACTGTTTTTT.

The chain employs TRBV18 and TRBJ1-5; no definite D call. This CDR3 has 16 amino acids. Trimming removed 1 base from V and 2 bases from J, with 12 bases in between. The germline V gene encodes CDR1 KGHSH and CDR2 LQKENI. CDR3 in DNA: TGTGCCAGCTCACCACGTAAGTGGGAGGGCAATCAGCCCCAGCATTTT. Protein: CASSPRKWEGNQPQHF.

The V gene is TRBV14, the J gene TRBJ1-3; D is unresolved. Germline CDR1 and CDR2: SGHDN and FVKESK. CDR3 size: 16 residues. Trimming removed 4 bases from V and 0 bases from J, with 13 bases in between. The DNA for the CDR3 is TGTGCCAGCAGCCGACGGAGGACGGTCTCTGGAAACACCATATATTTT. Translated, it gives CASSRRRTVSGNTIYF.

The chain links TRBV27 to TRBJ2-7; possible D gene TRBD2, 6 bases. This CDR3 is built from 16 residues. V was cut by 6 bases and J by 1 base, with 19 bases left in between. Germline CDR1 reads MNHEY; CDR2 reads SMNVEV (reference sequence). In nucleotides, the CDR3 is TGTGCCAGCAGCCTAAAACGGGAGCGGGTTTCCTACGAGCAGTACTTC. This encodes CASSLKRERVSYEQYF.

Only one count was recorded for this clone. V and J are TRBV6-5 and TRBJ1-2; 10 bases line up with TRBD1. The CDR3 sequence is 13 residues long. J lost 7 bases, V lost 4 bases, and 3 bases had no gene match. The germline V gene encodes CDR1 MNHEY and CDR2 SVGAGI. This chain's CDR3 is CASSWGQGPGYTF. CDR3 bases: TGTGCCAGCAGTTGGGGACAGGGGCCTGGCTACACCTTC.

The chain employs TRBV27 and TRBJ2-2; 9 bases map to TRBD2. CDR1 is MNHEY, CDR2 SMNVEV, per germline (reference sequence). J gave up 3 bases and V 5 bases, and 7 bases lay outside the gene matches. The CDR3 is made up of 16 amino acids. CDR3 coding DNA: TGTGCCAGCAGTCCCACTAGCGGGTGCTACACCGGGGAGCTGTTTTTT. This encodes CASSPTSGCYTGELFF.

This clone was counted a few times. This chain links TRBV4-3 with TRBJ1-2, with a possible D match to TRBD1 (5 bases). Trimming took 4 bases from V and 0 from J, leaving 18 bases between them. The germline V gene encodes CDR1 LGHNA and CDR2 YSLEER. The CDR3 contains 17 residues. CDR3 loop: CASSPKTRQYSNYGYTF. CDR3 nucleotide sequence: TGCGCCAGCAGCCCTAAGACACGACAGTATTCTAACTATGGCTACACCTTC.

The rearrangement joins TRBV15 to TRBJ1-1; unclear D gene. The germline gives CDR1 LNHNV, CDR2 YYDKDF (reference sequence). The V gene lost 6 bases and the J gene lost 5 bases, with 13 bases spanning the gap. CDR3 length equals 13 residues. CDR3 amino acids: CATSYRSGTEAFF. CDR3 sequence (DNA): TGTGCCACCAGTTACAGAAGTGGGACTGAAGCTTTCTTT.

The chain joins TRBV11-2 to TRBJ2-5; a possible D gene is TRBD1 (5 bases). Germline CDR1 reads SGHAT; CDR2 reads FQNNGV. The ends were cut back, 1 base at V and 4 bases at J, with 10 bases in the middle. The CDR3 runs 14 residues. CDR3 DNA: TGTGCCAGCAGCTTAGGCACAGGTCCAGAGACCCAGTACTTC. Translated, it gives CASSLGTGPETQYF.

The CDR3 region is CASSPGTGSTDTQYF. CDR3 coding DNA: TGTGCCAGCTCACCAGGGACAGGGAGCACAGATACGCAGTATTTT. This chain connects TRBV18 to TRBJ2-3, with 9 positions matching TRBD1. Germline V gene data show CDR1 as KGHSH and CDR2 as LQKENI. The CDR3 is made up of 15 amino acids. J was trimmed by 0 bases and V by 2 bases; bases with no gene match: 0.

This clone was seen a single time. The chain is built from TRBV28 and TRBJ2-6; D is possibly TRBD1 (6 bases). Germline-derived CDR1 and CDR2 are MDHEN and SYDVKM. There are 18 residues in the CDR3. V was trimmed by 7 bases and J by 1 base, leaving 20 bases between them. DNA of the CDR3: TGTGCCAGCAACGAATCGACAGGCCTAAAATCTGGGGCCAACGTCCTGACTTTC. Amino acids: CASNESTGLKSGANVLTF.

This chain connects TRBV19 to TRBJ2-3; TRBD1 is a possible D gene (5 bases). This CDR3 comprises 15 residues. The germline gives CDR1 LNHDA, CDR2 SQIVND (reference sequence). V lost 2 bases and J lost 3, with 12 bases in between. The CDR3 nucleotides read TGTGCCAGTAGTATACGGACAACGGTAACAGATACGCAGTATTTT. It codes for CASSIRTTVTDTQYF.

The rearrangement links TRBV4-3 to TRBJ2-1; TRBD2 agrees at 12 bases. This CDR3 has 15 residues. The germline CDR1 and CDR2 sequences are LGHNA and YSLEER. Trimming removed 1 base from V and 8 bases from J; junction bases left unmatched: 3. The CDR3 spells CASSQGTSGMDEQFF. DNA of the CDR3: TGCGCCAGCAGCCAAGGGACTAGCGGGATGGATGAGCAGTTCTTC.

This chain connects TRBV4-1 to TRBJ2-7, with a tentative D call TRBD1 (5 bases). Germline V gene sequence: CDR1 MGHRA, CDR2 YSYEKL. Trimming left V 0 bases short and J 0 bases short, with 6 bases between. CDR3 length: 14 amino acids. The CDR3 reads CASSQEGLSYEQYF. CDR3 in DNA: TGCGCCAGCAGCCAAGAGGGGCTCTCCTACGAGCAGTACTTC.

The chain recombines TRBV2 with TRBJ2-7, with TRBD2 matching over 10 bases. The V and J ends lost 6 bases and 4 bases, in that order; junction bases with no gene match: 9. CDR3 length: 15 amino acids. CDR1 is SNHLY and CDR2 is FYNNEI in the germline V gene. CDR3 loop: CASRDKREGRYEQYF. The CDR3 bases are TGTGCCAGCAGGGATAAGCGGGAGGGCCGGTACGAGCAGTACTTC.

The V call is TRBV6-5, the J call TRBJ1-2; D possibly corresponds to TRBD1 (6 bases). There are 15 residues in the CDR3. Trimming took 3 bases from V and 6 from J, leaving 17 bases between them. Germline V gene data show CDR1 as MNHEY and CDR2 as SVGAGI. CDR3 sequence reads: CASSYCGQSFNGYTF. DNA of the CDR3: TGTGCCAGCAGTTATTGCGGACAGTCCTTTAATGGCTACACCTTC.